This TCR beta chain was sequenced during a study of T cells expressing NK-cell markers (dated by TCRdb to about 2020). In terms of the full investigation: TCR beta-chain repertoires were profiled in sorted CD3+CD56+NKG2C+, CD3+CD56+NKG2C- and CD3+CD56-NKG2C+ T-cell subsets from several donors. Most of the eight sequenced donors were HCMV-seropositive and one was HCMV-seronegative. All eight donors whose samples were sequenced were randomly selected healthy volunteers, three of them men and five women. Sequencing of the libraries produced 2 x 150 bp reads on Illumina HiSeq 2000/2500, MiSeq or NextSeq. What the research found in general, with its limitations: In five to seven donors, the dominant CD3+CD56+NKG2C+ clonotypes were among the top 10 CD8+ clonotypes and accounted for about 1.0-7.5% of CD8+ T cells. Those dominant clonotypes were again the most abundant among CD3+CD56-NKG2C+ cells in a few donors, at about 28.3-65%. It remained unclear whether the expanded NKG2C-expressing T cell clones were specific for HCMV antigens.

HCMV serostatus was determined by detecting HCMV-specific IgG in serum with a commercial ELISA kit. Peripheral blood mononuclear cells were isolated from blood by Ficoll density gradient centrifugation. Note on this clonotype: Its recognized antigen is unknown.

Counted from cysteine to phenylalanine, this CDR3 has 14 amino acids. This entry has no DNA. Taken from the germline V gene (reference sequence), the CDR1 and CDR2 loops are DFQATT and SNEGSKA. The listed sequencing device is Illumina HiSeq 2000. TCR beta cDNA libraries were made by 5'RACE template switching that added a universal primer site and unique molecular identifiers. cDNA synthesis was primed from the TCR beta constant segment, followed by two successive PCR amplification steps. Under the source paper's analysis protocol: MIGEC was used to demultiplex reads and group the reads by UMI, and MiTCR was used to assemble and quantify clonotypes. To remove erroneous sequences, TCR cDNA sequences were retained only when supported by two or more reads. Downstream repertoire analysis used the tcR package, and clonotypes were matched across fractions by CDR3 nucleotide sequence plus V segment. VDJmatch was used to annotate antigen specificity against VDJdb, with one amino acid substitution in CDR3 permitted. After reprocessing by TCRdb, each CDR3 protein sequence is one entry, and no DNA is given. The V and J calls here are based on TCRdb, not the publication. The sample's table lists a count of 550,000 or so distinct CDR3 sequences. Of the sample, roughly 3.4% falls within the top ten clones.

The sequenced sample consisted of blood T cells: a sorted CD56 or NKG2C T cell subset, CD4+ or CD8+ T cells, or bulk PBMC T cells (not recorded which). This clonotype was sampled from a man in his late teens or twenties in good health. Donor details come from another sample of the same person, matched by shared clones. This chain joins TRBV20-1 to TRBJ1-5; TCRdb's D gene call, TRBD1, goes unchecked for lack of DNA. The CDR3 protein is CSASLGGENQPQHF.